This T cell receptor beta chain was profiled in a study of regulatory T cells in long-lasting Graves disease. This clonotype was counted only a few times. Antigen specificity is unknown. At one of its ends the junction is not consistent with the germline gene, which may arise from a read error. Noted time point: newly diagnosed GD, antithyroid drugs for less than 3 months. PBMC RNA served as the TCR library source. Study results and limitations: Persistent disease was characterized by preferential usage of TRBV28, TRBJ1-2 and TRBJ2-5.

Researchers made TCR beta libraries by using iRepertoire HTBI primers and running Arm-PCR on CDR3 regions. TCRdb redid the calling of the multiplex PCR reads with MiXCR, one entry per CDR3 protein. The sample lists approximately 230,000 distinct CDR3 sequences; around 16% were seen once. CDR3 size: 13 residues. Germline V gene sequence: CDR1 SSHAT, CDR2 FNYEAQ (reference sequence). The receptor was isolated from a female donor with Graves disease. The material was peripheral blood mononuclear cells (PBMCs), obtained at new diagnosis, from a patient treated with antithyroid drugs. The rearrangement uses TRBV7-7 and TRBJ1-1; D is unclear. CDR3 coding DNA: TGTGCTAGCAGCTTTTCCGCGAACACTGAAGCTTTCTTT. Translated: CASSFSANTEAFF.